This T cell receptor (beta chain) stems from a study of Ad26.COV2.S vaccination and SARS-CoV-2 variants. Study findings and constraints: Spike-specific responses of CD8+ and CD4+ T cells were reported to display substantial breadth after vaccination.

As to this clone: Its antigen is undetermined.

Treatment: some 20 received Ad26.COV2.S at low or high dose, single or two shots; 5 received placebo; per-sample allocation not given. Sampling was done on day 63 after the first vaccine or placebo injection. The data were produced by immunoSEQ multiplex PCR, yet TCRdb's version contains in-frame clones alone and is incomplete. This table has about 390,000 clones, roughly 90% appearing once. This receptor was identified in a person between 18 and 65 years old who received the Ad26.COV2.S COVID-19 vaccine or a placebo. The sample was peripheral blood, taken in a trial of Ad26.COV2.S vaccine versus placebo.

The chain's CDR3 is CASSITGAPNNEQFF. CDR3 DNA sequence: TGTGCCAGCAGCATCACAGGGGCGCCCAACAATGAGCAGTTCTTC. V usage is TRBV7-9 and J usage is TRBJ2-1; 7 nucleotides match TRBD1. Unmatched junction bases numbered 9, after V lost 5 bases and J lost 5 bases. CDR1 and CDR2 (germline): SEHNR, FQNEAQ (reference sequence). The CDR3 is 15 residues long.